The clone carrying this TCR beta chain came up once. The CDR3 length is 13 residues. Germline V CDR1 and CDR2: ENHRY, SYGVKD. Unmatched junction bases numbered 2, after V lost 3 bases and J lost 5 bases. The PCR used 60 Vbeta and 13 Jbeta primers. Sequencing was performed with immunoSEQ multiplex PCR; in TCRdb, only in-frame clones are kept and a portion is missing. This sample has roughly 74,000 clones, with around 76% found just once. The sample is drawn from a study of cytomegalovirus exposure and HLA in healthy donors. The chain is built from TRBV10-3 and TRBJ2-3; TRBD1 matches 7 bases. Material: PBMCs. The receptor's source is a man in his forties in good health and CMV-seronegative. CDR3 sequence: CAISDRGLDTQYF. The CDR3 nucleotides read TGTGCCATCAGTGACAGGGGGTTAGATACGCAGTATTTT.